This TCR beta chain stems from a study of blood T cell repertoires in COVID-19 (dated by TCRdb to about 2020). Looking at the study overall: Samples from collaborators originated in the United States, Italy and Spain and spanned both the acute and convalescent phases of COVID-19. The samples were drawn from the first 160 participants of the ongoing ImmuneRACE study and from 1,254 subjects provided by 6 global collaborators. The dataset comprised deeply sampled blood TCRbeta repertoires from subjects exposed to, actively infected with, or recovered from COVID-19. A freely available public database, intended as a resource for researchers studying the immune response to SARS-CoV-2, is where the repertoires were released. Where available, HLA class I and class II types were obtained from metadata supplied by the sample provider rather than from assay-based typing. Nearly every sample came with metadata listing a de-identified subject ID, COVID-19 status, age in years and sex. The material from the prospective study consisted of cDNA or gDNA derived from T cells, B-cell-depleted T cells, or PBMCs.

On this clone: No cognate antigen has been identified for it. Base qualities are not provided; no much larger clone lies one nucleotide away.

TCRbeta CDR3 regions were amplified from genomic DNA using the immunoSEQ Assay, a bias-controlled multiplex PCR. The paper's data handling went like this. Within the assay, amplification of reference gene primers was used to estimate how many nucleated cells each sample contained. Sequence reads were collapsed and filtered to measure the absolute abundance of every unique TCRbeta CDR3 rearrangement. For each sample, productive Simpson clonality was calculated by taking the square root of Simpson's diversity index across productive rearrangements. TCRdb carries this immuneACCESS record with in-frame sequences only. Its versions omit some clonotypes, under half of them owing to an unresolved V gene in the studies checked, with the rest unexplained. Clone size and the V and J calls come from that table; the DNA yielded D and trimming. In all, the sample holds some 340,000 clones, and roughly 85% of those were seen once. Of the sample, roughly 3.9% falls within the top ten clones.

The collaborating institutions used their own protocols to collect whole blood in K2EDTA tubes. For TCRbeta analysis, collaborators shipped samples as frozen whole blood, isolated PBMCs, or DNA extracted from either of those sample types. Summary of the overall study and its limitations: Clinical and demographic metadata were provided uncurated, with the amount varying by source and participant.

Sequencing was carried out using peripheral blood. The receptor comes from a woman aged 18-29 years with acute or convalescent COVID-19.

The bases read TGCGCCAGCAGCTCAAAGGGGGACACTGAAGCTTTCTTT. Its product reads: CASSSKGDTEAFF. The sequence joins TRBV5-1 to TRBJ1-1; tentative D gene TRBD1, with 6 bases matching. CDR1 and CDR2 are read off the germline V gene as SGHRS and YFSETQ. Reading from cysteine to phenylalanine, the CDR3 counts 13 amino acids. Only the CDR3 DNA is retained, 39 bases long and in frame from the first base. Cut back by 3 bases and 3 bases, the V and J ends lie 9 bases apart.